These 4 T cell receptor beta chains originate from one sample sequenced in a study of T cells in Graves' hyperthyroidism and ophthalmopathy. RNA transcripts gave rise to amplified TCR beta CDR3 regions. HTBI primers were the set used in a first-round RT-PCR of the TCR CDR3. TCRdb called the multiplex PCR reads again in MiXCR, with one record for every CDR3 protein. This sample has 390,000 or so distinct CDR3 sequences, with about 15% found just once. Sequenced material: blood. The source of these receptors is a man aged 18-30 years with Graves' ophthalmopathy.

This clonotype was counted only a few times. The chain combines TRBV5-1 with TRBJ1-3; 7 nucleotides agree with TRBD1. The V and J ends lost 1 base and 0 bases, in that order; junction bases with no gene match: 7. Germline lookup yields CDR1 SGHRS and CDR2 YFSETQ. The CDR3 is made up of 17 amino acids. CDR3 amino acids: CASSLSDRDHSGNTIYF. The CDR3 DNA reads TGCGCCAGCAGCTTGTCCGACAGGGACCACTCTGGAAACACCATATATTTT.

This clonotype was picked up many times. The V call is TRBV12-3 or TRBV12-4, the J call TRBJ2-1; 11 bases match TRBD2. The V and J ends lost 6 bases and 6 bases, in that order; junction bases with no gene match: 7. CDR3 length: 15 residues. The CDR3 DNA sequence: TGTGCCAGCAGGATAGCGGGAGGGCCGGTCAATGAGCAGTTCTTC. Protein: CASRIAGGPVNEQFF.

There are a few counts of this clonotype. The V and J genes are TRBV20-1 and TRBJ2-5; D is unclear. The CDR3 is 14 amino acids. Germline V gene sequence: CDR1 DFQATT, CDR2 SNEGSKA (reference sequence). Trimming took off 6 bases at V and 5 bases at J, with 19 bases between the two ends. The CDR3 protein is CSAEVAPPRETQYF. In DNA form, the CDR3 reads TGCAGTGCCGAGGTAGCTCCTCCAAGGGAGACCCAGTACTTC.

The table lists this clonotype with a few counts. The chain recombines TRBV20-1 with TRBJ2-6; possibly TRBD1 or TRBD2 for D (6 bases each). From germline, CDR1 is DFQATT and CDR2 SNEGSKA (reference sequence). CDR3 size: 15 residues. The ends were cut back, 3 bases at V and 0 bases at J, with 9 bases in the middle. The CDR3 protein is CSASGGASGANVLTF. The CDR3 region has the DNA TGCAGTGCTAGCGGGGGCGCCTCTGGGGCCAACGTCCTGACTTTC.